This paragraph covers one TCR beta chain sequence. What it recognizes is unknown. The entry originates in a study of post-analysis software for immune sequencing data. Study context: Patients had relapsing-remitting, secondary progressive or progressive-relapsing multiple sclerosis; some lacked subtype. Study conclusions and caveats: Multiple sclerosis was associated with a significant reduction in normalized Chao1 diversity relative to controls. Included in a set of roughly five TRBV segments more frequent in patients than controls were TRBV5-6, TRBV5-1 and TRBV20-1.

Per the germline V gene, CDR1 is SGHRS and CDR2 is YFSETQ. There are 16 residues in the CDR3. V was clipped by 3 bases and J by 6 bases; unmatched bases: 5. Prepared TCR beta cDNA libraries contained unique molecular identifiers. Yield was roughly 500,000 cDNA molecules from approximately 0.91 to 9.4 million T cells. TCRdb redid the calling of the PCR reads with MiXCR, one entry per CDR3 protein. Of over 700,000 distinct CDR3 sequences in the sample, just under 30% were seen once. The sequencing input was blood. The receptor was isolated from a girl under 18 with multiple sclerosis. The genes are TRBV5-1 and TRBJ2-2, with 13 nucleotides matching TRBD2. CDR3 DNA: TGCGCCAGCAGCTGGCAGACTAGCGGGGGGCCCGGGGAGCTGTTTTTT. It is translated as CASSWQTSGGPGELFF.